The sample holds a few counts of the clone carrying this TCR beta chain. TCRdb re-called the RACE reads through MiXCR, storing one row per CDR3 protein. Seen here are some 350,000 distinct CDR3 sequences, roughly 6% observed once, and the top ten hold about 5.4%. This entry comes from a study of human T cells and chemical hapten exposure. Time point of the sample: patch test 2, 6 weeks after DPC sensitization. Documented treatment: therapeutic diphenylcyclopropenone sensitization with weekly scalp DPC. This CDR3 region has 16 residues. The germline V and J ends were trimmed by 2 bases and 5 bases, with 18 bases remaining between them. Germline lookup yields CDR1 SGHTA and CDR2 FQGNSA.

Specimen: whole blood, collected in connection with sensitization to the hapten diphenylcyclopropenone (DPC). The TCR was taken from a young woman with alopecia areata. Some clones in this sample may be carry-over from other donors' samples. V is TRBV7-2 and J is TRBJ1-1, with D perhaps matching TRBD1 (5 bases). The CDR3 region is CASSLYFGGGRTEAFF. The CDR3 coding sequence is TGTGCCAGCAGCTTATATTTCGGGGGAGGGCGGACTGAAGCTTTCTTT.